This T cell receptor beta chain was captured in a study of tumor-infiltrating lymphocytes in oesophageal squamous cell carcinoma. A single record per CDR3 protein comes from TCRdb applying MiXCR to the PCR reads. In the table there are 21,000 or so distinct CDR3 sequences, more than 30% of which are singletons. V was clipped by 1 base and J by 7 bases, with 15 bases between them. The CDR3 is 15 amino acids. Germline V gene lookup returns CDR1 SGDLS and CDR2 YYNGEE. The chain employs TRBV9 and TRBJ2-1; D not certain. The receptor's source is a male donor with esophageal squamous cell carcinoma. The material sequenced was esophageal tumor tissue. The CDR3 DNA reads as TGTGCCAGCAGCGTAAAATTGGTCGGCCCTAATGAGCAGTTCTTC. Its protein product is CASSVKLVGPNEQFF.